The 26 T cell receptor beta chains below come from one sample, sequenced in a study of T cells in narcolepsy (dated by TCRdb to the late 2010s). The library came from the immunoSEQ multiplex PCR assay. In its TCRdb copy, this immuneACCESS table keeps in-frame sequences only and misses some clones. Where compared with another copy, unresolved V genes explain less than half of these, and the others have no known cause. Across this sample there are some 20,000 clones, with less than 90% seen only once. The ten largest clones take up more than 1.5% of the sample. Sequencing was performed on memory (CD45RA-) CD4+ T cells from blood. The intended sense of this specimen's cell subset or site label: memory T cells sorted ex vivo from peripheral blood. These receptors all come from a human donor in good health.

CDR3 region: CSVVHVGGWEQYF. The DNA of the CDR3 is TGCAGCGTTGTACACGTCGGGGGCTGGGAGCAGTACTTC. The chain uses TRBV29-1 and TRBJ2-7; D could derive from TRBD1 or TRBD2 (6 bases each). The V and J ends lost 4 bases and 7 bases respectively, with 17 bases between them. This CDR3 comprises 13 residues. The germline gives CDR1 SQVTM, CDR2 ANQGSEA.

The V gene is TRBV18, the J gene TRBJ2-5; 9 bases are shared with TRBD2. Gene TRBJ2-7 matches the end of the DNA better, so the J call may be wrong. CDR1 and CDR2 (germline): KGHSH, LQKENI. The CDR3 totals 17 residues. The CDR3 loop reads CASSPLGGSGSSYEQYF. The CDR3 DNA sequence: TGTGCCAGCTCACCCCTCGGGGGTAGCGGGAGTTCCTACGAGCAGTACTTC.

The chain employs TRBV7-2 and TRBJ2-7, with D hard to call. Trimming took 5 bases from V and 7 from J, leaving 9 bases between them. The CDR3 consists of 11 residues. The V gene's germline CDR1 is SGHTA and CDR2 FQGNSA. The CDR3: CASSPFGEQYF. The CDR3 DNA is TGTGCCAGCAGCCCTTTCGGGGAGCAGTACTTC. Full variable domain (missing parts from reference TRBV7-2 and TRBJ2-7): GAGVSQSPSNKVTEKGKDVELRCDPISGHTALYWYRQSLGQGLEFLIYFQGNSAPDKSGLPSDRFSAERTGGSVSTLTIQRTQQEDSAVYLCASSPFGEQYFGPGTRLTVT.

The genes are TRBV6-1 and TRBJ1-5, with 8 bases matching TRBD1. Germline V gene data show CDR1 as MNHNS and CDR2 as SASEGT. This CDR3 is 15 amino acids long. The junction had 12 bases not matched to a gene; V was cut back by 7 bases and J by 7 bases. The CDR3 loop is CASIGTGGFGQPQHF. In DNA form, the CDR3 reads TGTGCCAGCATTGGAACAGGGGGTTTTGGGCAGCCCCAGCATTTT.

The CDR3 loop is CASSLGSLAGGSDTQYF. The CDR3 DNA is TGTGCCAGCAGTTTAGGATCCCTAGCGGGGGGGTCAGATACGCAGTATTTT. This chain connects TRBV27 to TRBJ2-3, with 12 bases aligning to TRBD2. Germline V gene data show CDR1 as MNHEY and CDR2 as SMNVEV (reference sequence). The J segment lost 4 bases and the V segment lost 2 bases, leaving 7 bases of the junction unmatched. This CDR3 has 17 amino acids.

V usage is TRBV2 and J usage is TRBJ2-1, with 11 nucleotides matching TRBD1. The J segment lost 5 bases and the V segment lost 11 bases, leaving 2 bases of the junction unmatched. The CDR3 runs to 12 residues. In germline, CDR1 is SNHLY, CDR2 FYNNEI. The CDR3 region has the DNA TGTGCCGGACAGGGGGCAGACAATGAGCAGTTCTTC. Residues: CAGQGADNEQFF.

This chain links TRBV19 with TRBJ2-1; 8 bases map to TRBD2. The CDR3 runs 16 residues. From germline, CDR1 is LNHDA and CDR2 SQIVND (reference sequence). The junction had 7 bases not matched to a gene; V was cut back by 6 bases and J by 0 bases. In DNA, the CDR3 is TGTGCCAGTAGGCTAACTAGCGGTCCCTCCTACAATGAGCAGTTCTTC. Translating it yields CASRLTSGPSYNEQFF.

With respect to this clone: Distinct nucleotide sequences in the sample also encode this CDR3. The chain combines TRBV28 with TRBJ2-7; 10 nucleotides agree with TRBD2. This CDR3 spans 15 amino acids. Germline V gives CDR1 MDHEN, CDR2 SYDVKM. The CDR3 DNA is TGTGCTAGCTACGGGGCTAGCGGGAGTTGGTACGAGCAGTACTTC. Amino acids: CASYGASGSWYEQYF.

V gene TRBV7-2 combines with J gene TRBJ1-5; D is perhaps TRBD1 (5 bases). Germline values: CDR1 SGHTA, CDR2 FQGNSA. The CDR3 spans 14 residues. Trimming removed 5 bases at V and 5 bases at J, with 13 bases between. CDR3 nucleotides: TGTGCCAGCAGCCGGGACCGGTGGGATCAGCCCCAGCATTTT. It is translated as CASSRDRWDQPQHF.

This clone was observed a single time. The V call is TRBV7-3, the J call TRBJ2-3, with 8 bases matching TRBD2. Losses at the gene ends were 2 bases for V and 3 bases for J; bases not matched to a gene: 7. Per germline, CDR1 SGHTA and CDR2 FQGTGA. This CDR3 comprises 16 residues. CDR3 DNA sequence: TGTGCCAGCAGCTTACGGCTAGCGGGCACGACAGATACGCAGTATTTT. Protein: CASSLRLAGTTDTQYF.

Comments on this clone: Other DNA sequences from this sample encode an identical CDR3 as well. This chain links TRBV10-1 with TRBJ2-7; 10 bases agree with TRBD1. CDR3 length: 17 residues. In germline, CDR1 is WNHNN, CDR2 SYGVQD (reference sequence). The ends lost 7 bases at V and 4 bases at J; junction bases unmatched: 16. The CDR3 loop is CASTEEDRGLFPYEQYF. The CDR3 region has the DNA TGCGCCAGCACCGAAGAAGACAGGGGGCTATTCCCATACGAGCAGTACTTC.

The CDR3 nucleotides read TGTGCCATCAGTGAAATCCGGCAAGGCGGCACCGGGGAGCTGTTTTTT. Translation gives CAISEIRQGGTGELFF. V gene TRBV10-3 combines with J gene TRBJ2-2; unclear D gene. V gave up 3 bases and J gave up 4 bases, with 15 bases separating them. The CDR3 length is 16 residues. Germline CDR1 and CDR2: ENHRY and SYGVKD.

In DNA form, the CDR3 reads TGTGCCAGCAGCTTGTGGGGACAGGGGAACGAGCAGTACTTC. This codes for CASSLWGQGNEQYF. The rearrangement joins TRBV5-6 to TRBJ2-7, with 10 nucleotides matching TRBD1. CDR1 and CDR2 from the germline V gene are SGHDT and YYEEEE. V trimming: 1 base; J trimming: 5 bases; junction bases outside the gene matches: 3. This CDR3 comprises 14 residues.

This clone was detected only once. The chain is built from TRBV5-4 and TRBJ1-6, with D possibly being TRBD1 (5 bases). CDR3 length: 16 residues. Trimming removed 5 bases at V and 7 bases at J, with 19 bases between. CDR1 is SGHNT, CDR2 YYREEE, per germline (reference sequence). The CDR3, as DNA: TGTGCCAGCAGTAAAATCTCCGGGACCGAGAATTCACCCCTCCACTTT. This sequence encodes CASSKISGTENSPLHF. The full variable domain, in which reference TRBV5-4 and TRBJ1-6 provide the parts outside the CDR3, is ETGVTQSPTHLIKTRGQQVTLRCSSQSGHNTVSWYQQALGQGPQFIFQYYREEENGRGNFPPRFSGLQFPNYSSELNVNALELDDSALYLCASSKISGTENSPLHFGNGTRLTVT.

The chain recombines TRBV5-1 with TRBJ1-3, with 7 nucleotides matching TRBD1. Germline values: CDR1 SGHRS, CDR2 YFSETQ. This CDR3 spans 15 amino acids. After removal of 4 bases from V and 4 bases from J, the junction contained 8 bases not matched to a gene. DNA for the CDR3: TGCGCCAGCAGCCTCGGACAGGCTGCAGGAAACACCATATATTTT. Its protein product is CASSLGQAAGNTIYF.

DNA for the CDR3: TGTGCCAGCAGCTTGGAAGGGGTACAGGCTGGAAACACCATATATTTT. Its protein is CASSLEGVQAGNTIYF. This chain uses TRBV5-5 with TRBJ1-3; D perhaps matches TRBD1 (5 bases). Germline lookup yields CDR1 SGHKS and CDR2 YYEKEE (reference sequence). Trimming cost V 0 bases and J 2 bases, with 12 bases left between them. The length of the CDR3 is 16 residues. The entire variable domain, with the rest obtained from reference TRBV5-5 and TRBJ1-3, is as follows: DAGVTQSPTHLIKTRGQQVTLRCSPISGHKSVSWYQQVLGQGPQFIFQYYEKEERGRGNFPDRFSARQFPNYSSELNVNALLLGDSALYLCASSLEGVQAGNTIYFGEGSWLTVV.

The chain couples TRBV18 to TRBJ2-1; 7 positions match TRBD1. The germline V gene encodes CDR1 KGHSH and CDR2 LQKENI. V lost 2 bases to trimming and J lost 9 bases; unmatched junction nucleotides: 10. CDR3 length: 15 residues. The DNA for the CDR3 is TGTGCCAGCTCACCATCTCTCGACAGGGCCAGTGAGCAGTTCTTC. It specifies CASSPSLDRASEQFF.

Written as DNA, the CDR3 is TGTGCCAGCAGTTACGGGACTAGCGGGAGAGGGGATGAGCAGTTCTTC. Translating gives CASSYGTSGRGDEQFF. V and J are TRBV6-6 and TRBJ2-1; 14 bases are shared with TRBD2. CDR1 is MNHNY, CDR2 SVGAGI, per germline (reference sequence). With V trimmed by 2 bases and J by 8 bases, 5 bases remained unmatched. This CDR3 region has 16 residues.

The rearrangement joins TRBV7-8 to TRBJ1-5, with 8 bases lining up with TRBD1. Germline assignment: CDR1 SGHVS and CDR2 FQNEAQ. CDR3 length: 14 amino acids. After removal of 4 bases from V and 10 bases from J, the junction contained 9 bases not matched to a gene. CDR3 protein: CASSSGQGPSPQHF. In DNA form, the CDR3 reads TGTGCCAGCAGCTCCGGACAGGGCCCCAGCCCCCAGCATTTT. Using reference TRBV7-8 and TRBJ1-5 for the parts outside the CDR3, the full variable domain is GAGVSQSPRYKVAKRGQDVALRCDPISGHVSLFWYQQALGQGPEFLTYFQNEAQLDKSGLPSDRFFAERPEGSVSTLKIQRTQQEDSAVYLCASSSGQGPSPQHFGDGTRLSIL.

The rearrangement joins TRBV5-4 to TRBJ2-1, with 11 bases that match TRBD2. The CDR3 is made up of 15 amino acids. V shed 0 bases, J shed 6 bases, and the junction held 2 bases outside the gene matches. Looked up from germline, CDR1 is SGHNT and CDR2 is YYREEE (reference sequence). DNA for the CDR3: TGTGCCAGCAGCTTGGGGCTAGCGGGAGGCAATGAGCAGTTCTTC. Translating it yields CASSLGLAGGNEQFF.

The chain joins TRBV5-1 to TRBJ2-1, with TRBD1 identical over 8 bases. The CDR3 totals 16 residues. The ends lost 4 bases at V and 4 bases at J; junction bases unmatched: 10. Germline V gene data show CDR1 as SGHRS and CDR2 as YFSETQ. The CDR3 region is CASSLGTGLAYNEQFF. The CDR3 DNA is TGCGCCAGCAGCCTAGGGACAGGTCTAGCTTACAATGAGCAGTTCTTC.

This clone was recorded a few times. The chain links TRBV11-2 to TRBJ2-5, with D perhaps TRBD1 or TRBD2 (5 bases each). The CDR3 loop spans 14 amino acids. V was shortened by 0 bases and J by 5 bases, with 10 bases between the two germline ends. Germline CDR1 reads SGHAT; CDR2 reads FQNNGV. The CDR3 spells CASSLDFWGETQYF. The CDR3 nucleotides read TGTGCCAGCAGCTTAGATTTTTGGGGGGAGACCCAGTACTTC. The full variable domain, its missing parts supplied by reference TRBV11-2 and TRBJ2-5, is EAGVAQSPRYKIIEKRQSVAFWCNPISGHATLYWYQQILGQGPKLLIQFQNNGVVDDSQLPKDRFSAERLKGVDSTLKIQPAKLEDSAVYLCASSLDFWGETQYFGPGTRLLVL.

The gene calls are TRBV6-6 and TRBJ1-1; D is unresolved. This CDR3 comprises 14 residues. CDR1 is MNHNY and CDR2 is SVGAGI in the germline V gene (reference sequence). Trimming pared 4 bases from V and 5 bases from J, leaving 14 bases between. The CDR3 DNA is TGTGCCAGCAGTTTTTCAAGTGGATCGACTGAAGCTTTCTTT. This encodes CASSFSSGSTEAFF.

This clone showed up just once. The CDR3 nucleotides read TGTGCCAGCAGCGCCCACCCTAGCGGACTAAACAATGAGCAGTTCTTC. Protein product: CASSAHPSGLNNEQFF. The chain uses TRBV9 and TRBJ2-1; 7 bases map to TRBD2. Germline assignment: CDR1 SGDLS and CDR2 YYNGEE. The V gene end was trimmed by 3 bases and the J gene end by 5 bases; junction bases not matched to a gene: 11. The CDR3 length is 16 residues.

The chain couples TRBV5-1 to TRBJ2-7; D is possibly TRBD2 (5 bases). Germline-derived CDR1 and CDR2 are SGHRS and YFSETQ. The CDR3 has 12 residues. V gave up 4 bases and J gave up 9 bases, with 14 bases separating them. The DNA for the CDR3 is TGCGCCAGCAGCCCCGGTCGGGGAGTGCAGTACTTC. Translating gives CASSPGRGVQYF.

The V and J genes are TRBV7-6 and TRBJ1-4, with 8 positions matching TRBD1. Germline V gene sequence: CDR1 SGHVS, CDR2 FNYEAQ. The CDR3 spans 20 residues. The trim removed 1 base at V and 2 bases at J, leaving 15 bases unmatched. The chain's CDR3 is CASSLGPGGAKEGTNEKLFF. CDR3 nucleotide sequence: TGTGCCAGCAGCTTAGGCCCAGGGGGCGCTAAGGAAGGGACTAATGAAAAACTGTTTTTT. Variable domain in full (rest from reference TRBV7-6 and TRBJ1-4): GAGVSQSPRYKVTKRGQDVALRCDPISGHVSLYWYRQALGQGPEFLTYFNYEAQQDKSGLPNDRFSAERPEGSISTLTIQRTEQRDSAMYRCASSLGPGGAKEGTNEKLFFGSGTQLSVL.